This T cell receptor (beta chain) was sequenced for a study of cytomegalovirus exposure and HLA in healthy donors. For the study at large: Across about 400 genotyped donors, about 86% landed in the Caucasian-associated ancestry cluster. Whole-study findings and limits: Associated with cytomegalovirus, according to the listing, were approximately 160 TCR beta chains. Upon later analysis, HLA-associated TCR beta chains proved more clonally expanded than other, equally common chains. Later on, an analysis tied approximately 17,000 TCR beta sequences to HLA alleles at 0.05 false discovery rate.

V lost 3 bases to trimming and J lost 5 bases, with 14 bases between them. Germline V gene data show CDR1 as SGHDT and CDR2 as YYEEEE. This CDR3 region has 14 residues. Points on this clone: What it recognizes is unknown.

The primer mix had 60 Vbeta and 13 Jbeta primers. Clones were read by immunoSEQ multiplex PCR, and TCRdb kept only the in-frame ones, dropping some. Among some 71,000 clones listed, around 76% were seen once. Sequenced material: PBMCs. This chain links TRBV5-6 with TRBJ2-5; a possible D gene is TRBD2 (6 bases). The sequence was collected from a man aged 18-30 years in good health and CMV-seronegative. The CDR3 region has the DNA TGTGCCAGCAGCTCCGCGGCGGGGCTTGAGACCCAGTACTTC. Encoded protein: CASSSAAGLETQYF. The full variable domain, its missing parts supplied by reference TRBV5-6 and TRBJ2-5, is DAGVTQSPTHLIKTRGQQVTLRCSPKSGHDTVSWYQQALGQGPQFIFQYYEEEERQRGNFPDRFSGHQFPNYSSELNVNALLLGDSALYLCASSSAAGLETQYFGPGTRLLVL.